What follows describes a single T cell receptor (beta chain). TCRdb re-analysed the reads in MiXCR, keeping a single row per CDR3 protein. The table includes roughly 720,000 distinct CDR3 sequences, about a third detected once. The source of the sample is a study of T cell repertoires in cytomegalovirus infection. On the study more broadly: Public TCR beta signature analysis indicated the presence of both CMV infection and matching HLA type.

Sequencing used PBMCs. The source of this sequence is a human donor in good health (CMV status not recorded). Some clones in this sample may be carry-over from other donors' samples.

The CDR3 nucleotides read TGTGCCAGCAGTCCCCGGGAGGTCCCTAATCAGCCCCAGCATTTT. It codes for CASSPREVPNQPQHF. This chain joins TRBV12-3 or TRBV12-4 and TRBJ1-5, with no clear D. V gave up 5 bases and J gave up 4 bases, with 15 bases separating them. CDR3 length equals 15 residues.